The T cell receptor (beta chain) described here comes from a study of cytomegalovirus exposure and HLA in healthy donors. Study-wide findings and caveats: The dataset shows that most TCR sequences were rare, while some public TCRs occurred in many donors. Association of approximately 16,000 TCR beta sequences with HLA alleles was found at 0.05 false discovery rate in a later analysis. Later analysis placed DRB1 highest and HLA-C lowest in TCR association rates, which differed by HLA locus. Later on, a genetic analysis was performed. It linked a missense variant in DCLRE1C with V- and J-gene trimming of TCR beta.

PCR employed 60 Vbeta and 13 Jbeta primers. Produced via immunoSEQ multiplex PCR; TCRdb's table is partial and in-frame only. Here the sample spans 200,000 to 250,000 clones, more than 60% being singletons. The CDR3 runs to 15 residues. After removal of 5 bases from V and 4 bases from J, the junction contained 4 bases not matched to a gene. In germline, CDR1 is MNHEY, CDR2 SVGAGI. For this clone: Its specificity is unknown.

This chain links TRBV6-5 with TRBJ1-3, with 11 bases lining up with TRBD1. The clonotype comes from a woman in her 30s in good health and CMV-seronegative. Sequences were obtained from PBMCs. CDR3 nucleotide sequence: TGTGCCAGCAGTAGGACAGGGGGCGAGGGAAACACCATATATTTT. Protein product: CASSRTGGEGNTIYF.